The rows below give T cell receptor beta chains drawn from one sample of a study of blood T cell repertoires in COVID-19. Repertoires were generated with immunoSEQ multiplex PCR, while TCRdb's copy carries only in-frame clones and drops some. The sample contains nearly 110,000 clones, 80% to 85% of which appear only once. Source material: peripheral blood. The receptors stem from a human donor in a cohort sampled during active COVID-19. Both conserved end residues are part of each CDR3. D genes are given only for firm matches. The size of a clone is reported for some rows only, either as once, few or many, or as a class for expanded clones.

clone_size: NA
v_call: TRBV9
d_call: TRBD2
j_call: TRBJ2-2
cdr3_nt: TGTGCCAGCAGCCCTAGCGGGAGTTACACCGGGGAGCTGTTTTTT
cdr3_aa: CASSPSGSYTGELFF

clone_size: NA
v_call: TRBV15
d_call: NA
j_call: TRBJ1-5
cdr3_nt: TGTGCCACCAGCGCCCGACGGGAAAATCAGCCCCAGCATTTT
cdr3_aa: CATSARRENQPQHF

clone_size: NA
v_call: TRBV9
d_call: NA
j_call: TRBJ1-2
cdr3_nt: TGTGCCAGCAGCGTAGAGCAGGACTATGGCTACACCTTC
cdr3_aa: CASSVEQDYGYTF

clone_size: NA
v_call: TRBV30
d_call: TRBD1
j_call: TRBJ1-1
cdr3_nt: TGTGCCTGGAGTCGGGACAGGGGTAGGTACACTGAAGCTTTCTTT
cdr3_aa: CAWSRDRGRYTEAFF

clone_size: NA
v_call: TRBV5-1
d_call: NA
j_call: TRBJ1-2
cdr3_nt: TGCGCCAGCAGCTTGGTTTCAGGGATCTATGGCTACACCTTC
cdr3_aa: CASSLVSGIYGYTF

clone_size: NA
v_call: TRBV13
d_call: TRBD1
j_call: TRBJ2-7
cdr3_nt: TGTGCCAGCAGCCCGCGGATGACAGGGAACTACGAGCAGTACTTC
cdr3_aa: CASSPRMTGNYEQYF

clone_size: few
v_call: TRBV6-5
d_call: NA
j_call: TRBJ2-7
cdr3_nt: TGTGCCAGCAGCCGGGGGGACAGGAGTACCTACGAGCAGTACTTC
cdr3_aa: CASSRGDRSTYEQYF

clone_size: few
v_call: TRBV7-3
d_call: NA
j_call: TRBJ2-4
cdr3_nt: TGTGCCAGCAGCTTATACGGGGGAAACATTCAGTACTTC
cdr3_aa: CASSLYGGNIQYF

clone_size: NA
v_call: TRBV7-8
d_call: NA
j_call: TRBJ1-2
cdr3_nt: TGTGCCAGCAACCGCTTGGGGCCGGGCTATGGCTACACCTTC
cdr3_aa: CASNRLGPGYGYTF

clone_size: NA
v_call: TRBV2
d_call: NA
j_call: TRBJ1-1
cdr3_nt: TGTGCCAGCAGTGAATCCCAGCGGCGGGCTTTCTTT
cdr3_aa: CASSESQRRAFF

clone_size: NA
v_call: TRBV27
d_call: TRBD2
j_call: TRBJ2-3
cdr3_nt: TGTGCCAGCAGTCCCGCGTTGACTAGCGGGTCCACAGATACGCAGTATTTT
cdr3_aa: CASSPALTSGSTDTQYF

clone_size: NA
v_call: TRBV18
d_call: TRBD1
j_call: TRBJ2-3
cdr3_nt: TGTGCCAGCTCACCATCCGTAGGGACAGGGGGCGAAGATACGCAGTATTTT
cdr3_aa: CASSPSVGTGGEDTQYF

clone_size: many
v_call: TRBV28
d_call: NA
j_call: TRBJ1-5
cdr3_nt: TGTGCCAGCAGTTTATCAGACAGACCCGGCAATCAGCCCCAGCATTTT
cdr3_aa: CASSLSDRPGNQPQHF

clone_size: NA
v_call: TRBV19
d_call: NA
j_call: TRBJ1-5
cdr3_nt: TGTGCCAGTAGTATGTGGGGGGGGAGCAATCAGCCCCAGCATTTT
cdr3_aa: CASSMWGGSNQPQHF

clone_size: NA
v_call: TRBV19
d_call: NA
j_call: TRBJ2-1
cdr3_nt: TGTGCCAGTAGTAGGCCGGGTGTGGGAGACCGCAATGAGCAGTTCTTC
cdr3_aa: CASSRPGVGDRNEQFF

clone_size: few
v_call: TRBV7-2
d_call: TRBD2
j_call: TRBJ2-1
cdr3_nt: TGTGCCAGCAGCTTAGCGATTCGATTAGCGGGTAACAATGAGCAGTTCTTC
cdr3_aa: CASSLAIRLAGNNEQFF

clone_size: few
v_call: TRBV6-4
d_call: NA
j_call: TRBJ2-2
cdr3_nt: TGTGCCAGCAGTGAACAGGTATCCACCGGGGAGCTGTTTTTT
cdr3_aa: CASSEQVSTGELFF

clone_size: NA
v_call: TRBV5-4
d_call: TRBD2
j_call: TRBJ2-3
cdr3_nt: TGTGCCAGCAGTTCCCCCCGGGGTGCGGGAGGGGATACGCAGTATTTT
cdr3_aa: CASSSPRGAGGDTQYF

clone_size: once
v_call: TRBV10-3
d_call: TRBD1
j_call: TRBJ2-1
cdr3_nt: TGTGCCATGAGTCCCGGGACAGGGGGAGGTTGGAATGAGCAGTTCTTC
cdr3_aa: CAMSPGTGGGWNEQFF

clone_size: NA
v_call: TRBV27
d_call: NA
j_call: TRBJ1-5
cdr3_nt: TGTGCCAGCAGTTTGACAGGTGTTTTTTATAGCAATCAGCCCCAGCATTTT
cdr3_aa: CASSLTGVFYSNQPQHF

clone_size: NA
v_call: TRBV19
d_call: NA
j_call: TRBJ2-1
cdr3_nt: TGTGCCAGTAGGAGAATTAGCTCCTACAATGAGCAGTTCTTC
cdr3_aa: CASRRISSYNEQFF

clone_size: NA
v_call: TRBV7-3
d_call: NA
j_call: TRBJ2-6
cdr3_nt: TGTGCCAGCAGCGGGGGCCGAGGGTCTGGGGCCAACGTCCTGACTTTC
cdr3_aa: CASSGGRGSGANVLTF

clone_size: NA
v_call: TRBV7-2
d_call: NA
j_call: TRBJ2-7
cdr3_nt: TGTGCCAGCAGCCCAGACAGGAGCTCCTACGAGCAGTACTTC
cdr3_aa: CASSPDRSSYEQYF

clone_size: NA
v_call: TRBV6-5
d_call: TRBD1
j_call: TRBJ1-1
cdr3_nt: TGTGCCAGCATTCGACAGGGGGCGTCCACTGAAGCTTTCTTT
cdr3_aa: CASIRQGASTEAFF

clone_size: NA
v_call: TRBV28
d_call: TRBD1
j_call: TRBJ1-2
cdr3_nt: TGTGCCAGCAGCGGACAGGGGATACGCTATGGCTACACCTTC
cdr3_aa: CASSGQGIRYGYTF

clone_size: NA
v_call: TRBV30
d_call: TRBD1
j_call: TRBJ1-3
cdr3_nt: TGTGCCTGGCAGGGACAGGGGGTTTCTGGAAACACCATATATTTT
cdr3_aa: CAWQGQGVSGNTIYF

clone_size: NA
v_call: TRBV4-2
d_call: TRBD2
j_call: TRBJ2-1
cdr3_nt: TGTGCCAGCAGCCAAGTATCGACTAGCGGGAGTTGGAATGAGCAGTTCTTC
cdr3_aa: CASSQVSTSGSWNEQFF

clone_size: NA
v_call: TRBV25-1
d_call: NA
j_call: TRBJ2-2
cdr3_nt: TGTGCCAGCAGTAACAGGGTGATGGCCGGGGAGCTGTTTTTT
cdr3_aa: CASSNRVMAGELFF

clone_size: NA
v_call: TRBV5-1
d_call: TRBD1
j_call: TRBJ2-7
cdr3_nt: TGCGCCAGCAGCCCGGGGGGACAGGGATACGAGCAGTACTTC
cdr3_aa: CASSPGGQGYEQYF

clone_size: NA
v_call: TRBV3-1/TRBV3-2
d_call: NA
j_call: TRBJ1-1
cdr3_nt: TGTGCCAGCAGCCAGCGCGGACAGTATCCTGAAGCTTTCTTT
cdr3_aa: CASSQRGQYPEAFF

clone_size: NA
v_call: TRBV28
d_call: NA
j_call: TRBJ2-2
cdr3_nt: TGTGCCATCCCCAGCCGACTTAACACCGGGGAGCTGTTTTTT
cdr3_aa: CAIPSRLNTGELFF

clone_size: NA
v_call: TRBV6-2/TRBV6-3
d_call: TRBD1
j_call: TRBJ1-5
cdr3_nt: TGTGCCAGCAGTTACTCGACAGGGGCGAAAAGTCAGCCCCAGCATTTT
cdr3_aa: CASSYSTGAKSQPQHF

clone_size: once
v_call: TRBV18
d_call: NA
j_call: TRBJ2-1
cdr3_nt: TGTGCCAGCTCCCCCATGGGACACGGAGGATACAATGAGCAGTTCTTC
cdr3_aa: CASSPMGHGGYNEQFF

clone_size: few
v_call: TRBV29-1
d_call: NA
j_call: TRBJ1-1
cdr3_nt: TGCAGCGTTGAACGGGGGGCGAGGAGTGGCACTGAAGCTTTCTTT
cdr3_aa: CSVERGARSGTEAFF

clone_size: few
v_call: TRBV21-1
d_call: NA
j_call: TRBJ1-4
cdr3_nt: TGTGCCAGCAGCGCCCCCTTTTCAGGGCCTCCTAATGAAAAACTGTTTTTT
cdr3_aa: CASSAPFSGPPNEKLFF

clone_size: once
v_call: TRBV4-2
d_call: NA
j_call: TRBJ2-1
cdr3_nt: TGTGCCAGCAGCAACACGGGAGTTAGCAATGAGCAGTTCTTC
cdr3_aa: CASSNTGVSNEQFF

clone_size: NA
v_call: TRBV11-3
d_call: NA
j_call: TRBJ1-1
cdr3_nt: TGTGCCAGCAGCTTAGAAAACGGTGAAGCTTTCTTT
cdr3_aa: CASSLENGEAFF

clone_size: NA
v_call: TRBV14
d_call: TRBD2
j_call: TRBJ2-1
cdr3_nt: TGTGCCAGCAGCCCTGGGACTAGCGGCTTGGGTGAGCAGTTCTTC
cdr3_aa: CASSPGTSGLGEQFF

clone_size: few
v_call: TRBV5-4
d_call: TRBD2
j_call: TRBJ2-3
cdr3_nt: TGTGCCAGCAGCCGGACTAGCGGGAGAGCAGATACGCAGTATTTT
cdr3_aa: CASSRTSGRADTQYF

clone_size: few
v_call: TRBV4-1
d_call: NA
j_call: TRBJ1-2
cdr3_nt: TGCGCCAGCAGCCAAACAAACGCGGCAGGGCTCAACTATGGCTACACCTTC
cdr3_aa: CASSQTNAAGLNYGYTF

clone_size: few
v_call: TRBV27
d_call: NA
j_call: TRBJ1-2
cdr3_nt: TGTGCCAGCAGTTACAGGTTTGACTATGGCTACACCTTC
cdr3_aa: CASSYRFDYGYTF

clone_size: NA
v_call: TRBV5-1
d_call: NA
j_call: TRBJ1-4
cdr3_nt: TGCGCCAGCAGCCCGGGCAGGGGCGCAACTAATGAAAAACTGTTTTTT
cdr3_aa: CASSPGRGATNEKLFF

clone_size: NA
v_call: TRBV7-2
d_call: TRBD2
j_call: TRBJ2-7
cdr3_nt: TGTGCCAGCAGCTCGGACTGGACTAGCGGGGCCTACGAGCAGTACTTC
cdr3_aa: CASSSDWTSGAYEQYF

clone_size: NA
v_call: TRBV19
d_call: TRBD1
j_call: TRBJ2-5
cdr3_nt: TGTGCCAGTAGTTCATGGACAGGGGGCTTCCAAGAGACCCAGTACTTC
cdr3_aa: CASSSWTGGFQETQYF

clone_size: NA
v_call: TRBV7-3
d_call: TRBD2
j_call: TRBJ2-3
cdr3_nt: TGTGCCAGCAGTTTAGCGGGAGCGGGAACAGATACGCAGTATTTT
cdr3_aa: CASSLAGAGTDTQYF

clone_size: NA
v_call: TRBV19
d_call: TRBD2
j_call: TRBJ2-7
cdr3_nt: TGTGCCAGTTCCTCGACTAGCGGTACCTACGAGCAGTACTTC
cdr3_aa: CASSSTSGTYEQYF

clone_size: NA
v_call: TRBV11-2
d_call: TRBD1
j_call: TRBJ1-1
cdr3_nt: TGTGCCAGCAGCACCTCGACAGGGTACGGTAACACTGAAGCTTTCTTT
cdr3_aa: CASSTSTGYGNTEAFF

clone_size: few
v_call: TRBV10-1
d_call: NA
j_call: TRBJ2-7
cdr3_nt: TGCGCCAGCAGCCCCGGGGAAAAGGGTTCCTACGAGCAGTACTTC
cdr3_aa: CASSPGEKGSYEQYF

clone_size: NA
v_call: TRBV5-1
d_call: TRBD1
j_call: TRBJ2-7
cdr3_nt: TGCGCCAGCAGCCGGACAGGGGTTGGTTACGAGCAGTACTTC
cdr3_aa: CASSRTGVGYEQYF

clone_size: once
v_call: TRBV7-2
d_call: TRBD1
j_call: TRBJ1-2
cdr3_nt: TGTGCCAGCAGCGTGGACAGGGACCCTGGCTACACCTTC
cdr3_aa: CASSVDRDPGYTF

clone_size: NA
v_call: TRBV27
d_call: TRBD1
j_call: TRBJ1-2
cdr3_nt: TGTGCCAGCAGTTTCAACAGGGGGCTGAGTGGCTACACCTTC
cdr3_aa: CASSFNRGLSGYTF

clone_size: once
v_call: TRBV2
d_call: NA
j_call: TRBJ1-5
cdr3_nt: TGTGCCAGCAGGATGGGGCGGGGGAAAGATCAGCCCCAGCATTTT
cdr3_aa: CASRMGRGKDQPQHF

clone_size: NA
v_call: TRBV7-7
d_call: NA
j_call: TRBJ2-2
cdr3_nt: TGTGCCAGCAGCTCCCAGGACACCGGGGAGCTGTTTTTT
cdr3_aa: CASSSQDTGELFF

clone_size: NA
v_call: TRBV30
d_call: NA
j_call: TRBJ1-1
cdr3_nt: TGTGCCTGGAGAAGCGCCCCGGGCACTGAAGCTTTCTTT
cdr3_aa: CAWRSAPGTEAFF

clone_size: NA
v_call: TRBV4-3
d_call: TRBD2
j_call: TRBJ2-4
cdr3_nt: TGCGCCAGCAGCCATGAGGGGACTAGCGGGAGTGGGAACATTCAGTACTTC
cdr3_aa: CASSHEGTSGSGNIQYF

clone_size: NA
v_call: TRBV15
d_call: NA
j_call: TRBJ1-4
cdr3_nt: TGTGCCACCAGCAGAGACCTATCTGAAAAACTGTTTTTT
cdr3_aa: CATSRDLSEKLFF

clone_size: NA
v_call: TRBV24-1
d_call: TRBD1
j_call: TRBJ2-7
cdr3_nt: TGTGCCACCAGTGTAGGGGGACAGGGAGGCGAGCAGTACTTC
cdr3_aa: CATSVGGQGGEQYF

clone_size: NA
v_call: TRBV18
d_call: TRBD1
j_call: TRBJ1-1
cdr3_nt: TGTGCCAGCTCGCGACAGGGGGCGACTGAAGCTTTCTTT
cdr3_aa: CASSRQGATEAFF

clone_size: few
v_call: TRBV6-2/TRBV6-3
d_call: NA
j_call: TRBJ1-5
cdr3_nt: TGTGCCAGCAGTTACCCTTCGCAGCCCCAGCATTTT
cdr3_aa: CASSYPSQPQHF

clone_size: once
v_call: TRBV15
d_call: NA
j_call: TRBJ2-2
cdr3_nt: TGTGCCACCAGTGCGACGGGACTCACCGGGGAGCTGTTTTTT
cdr3_aa: CATSATGLTGELFF